The clone carrying this T cell receptor (beta chain) was found many times. Its matching antigen is unknown. The CDR3 consists of 12 residues. V was trimmed by 2 bases and J by 5 bases, leaving 9 bases between them. CDR1 SQVTM and CDR2 ANQGSEA come from the germline V gene. The sample originates from a study of human T cells and chemical hapten exposure. Study-wide context: Weekly scalp doses of diphenylcyclopropenone were given to patients during the approximately 25-week study. Whole-study findings and limits: PT1 expanded TCR numbers tracked positively with patch test score.

Time point specified: pre-sensitization, week 0. Treatment meaning: therapeutic diphenylcyclopropenone sensitization with weekly scalp DPC. In the study's own analysis: Counts of TCRs in each sample centred on a median of roughly 89,000 and extended from around 24,000 to 710,000. TCRdb recomputed calls from the RACE reads with MiXCR, one row per CDR3 protein. The V and J calls and clone size are TCRdb's, not the authors'. This table holds 80,000 to 100,000 distinct CDR3 sequences, 10% to 11% found once. The source material was whole blood, sampled in connection with sensitization to the hapten diphenylcyclopropenone (DPC). The clonotype comes from a woman aged 55 to 70 with alopecia areata. Some clones in this sample may be carry-over from other donors' samples. V gene TRBV29-1 combines with J gene TRBJ2-5, with D uncertain. CDR3 protein: CSVERLSETQYF. As DNA, the CDR3 is TGCAGCGTTGAAAGACTCTCGGAGACCCAGTACTTC.